What follows are 15 T cell receptor beta chains derived from one specimen sequenced in a study of cytomegalovirus exposure and HLA in healthy donors. The PCR made use of 60 Vbeta and 13 Jbeta primers. TCRdb's table, derived via immunoSEQ multiplex PCR, lists solely in-frame clones and lacks some. The data hold 120,000 or so clones, with about 80% observed a single time. The sequenced sample was PBMCs. The source is a woman aged 45-59 years in good health and CMV-seropositive.

This CDR3 is CASSRGTSGGAVGELFF. In nucleotides, the CDR3 is TGCGCCAGCAGCCGCGGGACTAGCGGGGGGGCCGTCGGGGAGCTGTTTTTT. The chain couples TRBV5-1 to TRBJ2-2; 16 nucleotides align to TRBD2. J was trimmed by 7 bases and V by 4 bases; bases with no gene match: 7. The CDR3 is made up of 17 amino acids. The germline V gene encodes CDR1 SGHRS and CDR2 YFSETQ.

The chain is built from TRBV27 and TRBJ2-7, with D possibly being TRBD2 (5 bases). V lost 1 base and J lost 5, with 12 bases in between. The CDR3 totals 14 residues. CDR1 and CDR2 from the germline V gene are MNHEY and SMNVEV (reference sequence). The CDR3 reads CASSLFGEGHEQYF. In nucleotides, the CDR3 is TGTGCCAGCAGTTTATTCGGTGAGGGCCACGAGCAGTACTTC.

This chain connects TRBV9 to TRBJ2-3; the D is unclear. Trimming took 1 base from V and 6 from J, leaving 6 bases between them. Germline-derived CDR1 and CDR2 are SGDLS and YYNGEE. This CDR3 has 12 amino acids. CDR3 protein: CASSVQADTQYF. CDR3 nucleotides: TGTGCCAGCAGCGTACAGGCGGATACGCAGTATTTT.

J is TRBJ2-7 and V is TRBV10-3; a weak D match, TRBD2 (5 bases). Germline V gene sequence: CDR1 ENHRY, CDR2 SYGVKD. The CDR3 is 18 residues long. V was trimmed by 2 bases and J by 1 base, leaving 21 bases between them. The CDR3 DNA reads as TGTGCCATCAGTGAGATAGCGAGTACCATCCGACCATCCTACGAGCAGTACTTC. It codes for CAISEIASTIRPSYEQYF.

The chain combines TRBV7-2 with TRBJ2-1, with TRBD1 matching 10 bases. The germline V gene encodes CDR1 SGHTA and CDR2 FQGNSA. The ends lost 5 bases at V and 8 bases at J; junction bases unmatched: 9. CDR3 length: 15 amino acids. CDR3 region: CASSATDRGTYEQFF. DNA for the CDR3: TGTGCCAGCAGCGCCACGGACAGGGGGACATATGAGCAGTTCTTC.

This clone was counted a few times. The chain recombines TRBV10-3 with TRBJ1-5, with D possibly TRBD1 on 5 matching bases. In germline, CDR1 is ENHRY, CDR2 SYGVKD. V lost 4 bases to trimming and J lost 6 bases, with 13 bases between them. CDR3 length: 14 residues. The CDR3 DNA is TGTGCCATCAGTGTAGGGCAGGGCAGTCAGCCCCAGCATTTT. Its translation: CAISVGQGSQPQHF.

The V and J genes are TRBV6-5 and TRBJ2-1; 9 positions match TRBD1. The trim removed 7 bases at V and 4 bases at J, leaving 8 bases unmatched. The CDR3 contains 15 residues. Germline-derived CDR1 and CDR2 are MNHEY and SVGAGI. The CDR3 is CASNRGQGGYNEQFF. CDR3 coding DNA: TGTGCCAGCAACCGGGGACAGGGTGGATACAATGAGCAGTTCTTC.

J is TRBJ1-2 and V is TRBV6-5; tentative D call: TRBD1 (6 bases). The ends were cut back, 6 bases at V and 4 bases at J, with 12 bases in the middle. The CDR3 consists of 13 residues. Germline CDR1 MNHEY, CDR2 SVGAGI. The CDR3 nucleotides read TGTGCCAGCAGCCCGACAGGCCTCTATGGCTACACCTTC. This codes for CASSPTGLYGYTF.

V gene TRBV5-1 combines with J gene TRBJ1-2, with 9 bases lining up with TRBD1. CDR1 and CDR2 (germline): SGHRS, YFSETQ. V gave up 4 bases and J gave up 5 bases; unmatched junction bases: 6. The CDR3 has 14 residues. The CDR3: CASSITDRGYGYTF. The CDR3 bases are TGCGCCAGCAGCATAACCGACAGGGGGTATGGCTACACCTTC.

This clone was detected a few times. V usage is TRBV25-1 and J usage is TRBJ2-3; 9 bases fit TRBD1. Trimming at V came to 5 bases and at J to 3 bases, leaving 3 bases not matched to a gene. The CDR3 extends over 14 amino acids. CDR1 and CDR2 from the germline V gene are MGHDK and SYGVNS. Written as DNA, the CDR3 is TGTGCCAGCAGTATCGGACAGGGGACAGATACGCAGTATTTT. Its translation is CASSIGQGTDTQYF.

This clone appeared a few times. The chain carries TRBV2 and TRBJ2-5, with a weak D call TRBD2 (5 bases). V lost 8 bases, J lost 4 bases, and 8 bases lay in between. Germline V lookup: CDR1 SNHLY, CDR2 FYNNEI. This CDR3 has 11 residues. The CDR3 protein is CASGSGETQYF. In nucleotides, the CDR3 is TGTGCCAGCGGGAGTGGAGAGACCCAGTACTTC.

The V call is TRBV7-9, the J call TRBJ2-1; TRBD2 matches 8 bases. Trimming removed 6 bases from V and 0 bases from J; junction bases left unmatched: 4. Germline CDR1 is SEHNR and CDR2 is FQNEAQ (reference sequence). The CDR3 contains 15 residues. CDR3 in amino acids: CASSPSGSSYNEQFF. The DNA of the CDR3 is TGTGCCAGCAGTCCAAGCGGGAGCTCCTACAATGAGCAGTTCTTC.

This chain joins TRBV2 and TRBJ1-1; D uncertain. The germline CDR1 and CDR2 sequences are SNHLY and FYNNEI. The length of the CDR3 is 14 residues. Trimming took off 6 bases at V and 4 bases at J, with 15 bases between the two ends. CDR3 region: CASSEWIRGTEAFF. For the CDR3, the DNA is TGTGCCAGCAGCGAATGGATCCGAGGCACTGAAGCTTTCTTT.

The chain links TRBV30 to TRBJ1-1; D might be TRBD1 (6 bases). The CDR3 is made up of 15 amino acids. The germline gives CDR1 GTSNPN, CDR2 SVGIG (reference sequence). V lost 0 bases and J lost 1, with 12 bases in between. CDR3 sequence (DNA): TGTGCCTGGAGTGTACCATCGACAGGGAACACTGAAGCTTTCTTT. It encodes CAWSVPSTGNTEAFF.

The chain has TRBV20-1 and TRBJ2-1; possible D gene TRBD2, 5 bases. CDR3 length equals 11 residues. V shed 6 bases and J shed 3 bases, with 6 bases lying between them. Germline V gene lookup returns CDR1 DFQATT and CDR2 SNEGSKA (reference sequence). The CDR3 protein is CSAGLYNEQFF. CDR3 coding DNA: TGCAGTGCAGGACTCTACAATGAGCAGTTCTTC.